The text below deals with one TCR beta chain. Enrollment shut out patients with autoimmune disease history or systemic immunosuppression. Only in-frame clones appear in the TCRdb table, and some are missing; sequencing was by immunoSEQ multiplex PCR. The data show 60,000 to 65,000 clones, about 80% seen once. The sample is drawn from a study of OX40 agonist ivuxolimab in advanced cancers. About the research overall: Of mixed ages from 23 to 79 and averaging 60 years, the group was approximately 84% male. Partial responses were seen in three patients, one with hepatocellular carcinoma and two with cutaneous melanoma.

The source was CD4+ or CD8+ T cells sorted from blood, collected in a trial of the OX40 agonist ivuxolimab. The origin of this receptor is an adult with an advanced solid tumor such as melanoma, head and neck, liver or kidney cancer.

This CDR3 is CASSETGITYNEQFF. The CDR3 DNA follows: TGTGCCAGCTCCGAAACAGGGATCACCTACAATGAGCAGTTCTTC. The rearrangement joins TRBV18 to TRBJ2-1; tentative D call: TRBD1 (6 bases). Germline V gene sequence: CDR1 KGHSH, CDR2 LQKENI. The ends were cut back, 6 bases at V and 2 bases at J, with 14 bases in the middle. The length of the CDR3 is 15 residues.